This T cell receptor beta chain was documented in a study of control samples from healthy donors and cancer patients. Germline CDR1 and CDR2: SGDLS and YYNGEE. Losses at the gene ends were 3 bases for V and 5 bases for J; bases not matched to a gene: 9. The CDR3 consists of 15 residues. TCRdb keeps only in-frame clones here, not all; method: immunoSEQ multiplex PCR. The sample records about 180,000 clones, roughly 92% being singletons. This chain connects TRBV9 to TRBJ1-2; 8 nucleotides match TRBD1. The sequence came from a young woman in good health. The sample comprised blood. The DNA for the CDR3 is TGTGCCAGCAGCGGACGGGACAGGACCCCTTATGGCTACACCTTC. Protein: CASSGRDRTPYGYTF.